Listed below are T cell receptor beta chains from one sample, sequenced in a study of blood T cell repertoires in COVID-19. Assay: immunoSEQ multiplex PCR; the TCRdb copy retains only in-frame clones and omits some. The sample contains under 200,000 clones, roughly 90% of which appear only once. The sequencing input was peripheral blood. The receptors derive from a woman aged 60-75 years with COVID-19, enrolled during active disease. CDR3s leave out the opening cysteine and the closing phenylalanine or tryptophan. Size is omitted from some rows. Given values are once, few, many or a class for expanded clones.

v_call	j_call	clone_size	cdr3_length	cdr3_aa
TRBV24-1	TRBJ2-5	-	13	ATSVSSRREETQY
TRBV5-1	TRBJ1-1	once	13	ASSLEDSSNTEAF
TRBV4-3	TRBJ2-3	-	15	ASSPTSGRFGTDTQY
TRBV6-1	TRBJ2-2	-	15	ASSVHRWGQGHGELF
TRBV5-6	TRBJ2-2	-	10	ASSLSTGELF
TRBV9	TRBJ2-7	-	13	ASSVDPSGVYEQY
TRBV18	TRBJ2-1	-	12	ASSPSDRVGEQF
TRBV4-1	TRBJ2-3	-	15	ASSQVGLAGVADTQY
TRBV11-2	TRBJ2-4	-	15	ASSLENRVWAKNIQY
TRBV28	TRBJ2-7	-	10	ASSLLAYEQY
TRBV4-2	TRBJ1-3	-	15	ASSQGAIQGSGNTIY
TRBV19	TRBJ1-5	-	12	ASSIENSNQPQH
TRBV9	TRBJ2-3	-	13	ASSSFGTTSHTQY
TRBV9	TRBJ1-1	-	11	ASSAHRGTEAF
TRBV3-1/TRBV3-2	TRBJ2-7	-	11	ASRRTGGGEQY
TRBV19	TRBJ1-5	-	13	ASSPRQRWDQPQH
TRBV15	TRBJ1-1	-	11	ATSRGGQTEAF
TRBV6-5	TRBJ2-1	-	13	ASSRGTSSYNEQF
TRBV29-1	TRBJ1-5	few	13	SVAQDLGGGQPQH
TRBV6-6	TRBJ1-5	once	9	ASSGDQPQH
TRBV2	TRBJ2-3	-	12	ASKGDSGTDTQY
TRBV4-3	TRBJ2-1	-	18	ASSQKRGLAGGSRYNEQF
TRBV5-1	TRBJ2-2	few	14	ASSFRTSGSTGELF
TRBV7-3	TRBJ2-1	-	13	ASSPPAGEDNEQF
TRBV19	TRBJ2-7	once	15	ASSPTATSGTSYEQY
TRBV29-1	TRBJ2-7	-	15	SVEGLAGGYTPYEQY
TRBV10-3	TRBJ1-2	few	11	AITSEGVGGYT
TRBV9	TRBJ1-4	-	14	ASSVAGGATNEKLF
TRBV4-2	TRBJ2-5	once	17	ASSQIASGRPTWGETQY